These T cell receptor beta chains were read from a single sample in a study of shared clonotypes between healthy human individuals. Sequencing used immunoSEQ multiplex PCR; TCRdb keeps in-frame clones, though not all of them. This sample has just over 2,000,000 clones, with over 85% found just once. The material sequenced was naive CD4+ T cells sorted from blood. The source is a man aged 18-30 years in good health. Each CDR3 is given with its conserved first and last residue. The order of the fields is clone size, V gene, D gene, J gene, CDR3 protein, CDR3 DNA. A D gene is named only where the DNA matches it firmly. Only some rows state a clone size, as once, few, many or a class for expanded clones.

clone size: .
V gene: TRBV30
D gene: .
J gene: TRBJ1-1
CDR3 protein: CAWGGADTEAFF
CDR3 DNA: TGTGCCTGGGGGGGCGCGGACACTGAAGCTTTCTTT

clone size: .
V gene: TRBV2
D gene: .
J gene: TRBJ1-5
CDR3 protein: CASRTVSNQPQHF
CDR3 DNA: TGTGCCAGCAGGACAGTTAGCAATCAGCCCCAGCATTTT

clone size: once
V gene: TRBV25-1
D gene: .
J gene: TRBJ1-4
CDR3 protein: CASSEPGGADEKLFF
CDR3 DNA: TGTGCCAGCAGTGAACCCGGCGGGGCGGATGAAAAACTGTTTTTT

clone size: .
V gene: TRBV30
D gene: .
J gene: TRBJ2-3
CDR3 protein: CAWSRATDTQYF
CDR3 DNA: TGTGCCTGGAGTAGGGCAACAGATACGCAGTATTTT

clone size: .
V gene: TRBV28
D gene: .
J gene: TRBJ1-3
CDR3 protein: CASTTGQLLLSSGNTIYF
CDR3 DNA: TGTGCCAGCACCACCGGACAGTTACTTCTCTCCTCTGGAAACACCATATATTTT

clone size: .
V gene: TRBV6-1
D gene: TRBD1
J gene: TRBJ1-5
CDR3 protein: CASSRDRGLNQPQHF
CDR3 DNA: TGTGCCAGCAGCCGGGACAGAGGACTTAATCAGCCCCAGCATTTT

clone size: .
V gene: TRBV27
D gene: TRBD1
J gene: TRBJ1-1
CDR3 protein: CASTGPDPGGRTEAFF
CDR3 DNA: TGTGCCAGCACCGGTCCGGACCCAGGGGGGCGCACTGAAGCTTTCTTT

clone size: .
V gene: TRBV6-5
D gene: TRBD2
J gene: TRBJ2-7
CDR3 protein: CASSYSRGTYEQYF
CDR3 DNA: TGTGCCAGCAGTTACTCGCGGGGGACCTACGAGCAGTACTTC

clone size: .
V gene: TRBV7-3
D gene: TRBD1
J gene: TRBJ1-6
CDR3 protein: CASSLIGGQGNSPLHF
CDR3 DNA: TGTGCCAGCAGCTTAATTGGGGGACAGGGGAATTCACCCCTCCACTTT

clone size: .
V gene: TRBV1
D gene: .
J gene: TRBJ2-1
CDR3 protein: CTSSQRGLHEQFF
CDR3 DNA: TGCACCAGCAGCCAACGGGGACTACATGAGCAGTTCTTC

clone size: .
V gene: TRBV7-2
D gene: .
J gene: TRBJ2-5
CDR3 protein: CASSRPLRSETQYF
CDR3 DNA: TGTGCCAGCAGCCGGCCACTTCGATCGGAGACCCAGTACTTC

clone size: .
V gene: TRBV7-2
D gene: .
J gene: TRBJ1-1
CDR3 protein: CASSLYEHLTAFF
CDR3 DNA: TGTGCCAGCAGCTTATACGAGCACCTCACCGCTTTCTTT

clone size: .
V gene: TRBV5-1
D gene: .
J gene: TRBJ2-3
CDR3 protein: CASSQTGGSTDTQYF
CDR3 DNA: TGCGCCAGCAGCCAGACTGGAGGGAGCACAGATACGCAGTATTTT

clone size: .
V gene: TRBV28
D gene: .
J gene: TRBJ2-2
CDR3 protein: CASVGQGNTGELFF
CDR3 DNA: TGTGCCAGCGTGGGGCAGGGGAACACCGGGGAGCTGTTTTTT

clone size: once
V gene: TRBV10-2
D gene: .
J gene: TRBJ1-1
CDR3 protein: CASGGDTEAFF
CDR3 DNA: TGCGCCAGTGGGGGGGACACTGAAGCTTTCTTT

clone size: once
V gene: TRBV6-1
D gene: .
J gene: TRBJ1-5
CDR3 protein: CASSEGGVSNQPQHF
CDR3 DNA: TGTGCCAGCAGCGAAGGAGGTGTTAGCAATCAGCCCCAGCATTTT

clone size: .
V gene: TRBV25-1
D gene: .
J gene: TRBJ1-2
CDR3 protein: CASSGNNNYGYTF
CDR3 DNA: TGTGCCAGCAGTGGTAACAATAACTATGGCTACACCTTC

clone size: .
V gene: TRBV10-3
D gene: TRBD2
J gene: TRBJ2-1
CDR3 protein: CAIRDGLAPADEQFF
CDR3 DNA: TGTGCCATCAGAGATGGACTAGCGCCCGCCGATGAGCAGTTCTTC

clone size: once
V gene: TRBV7-2
D gene: .
J gene: TRBJ1-1
CDR3 protein: CASSAGMNTEAFF
CDR3 DNA: TGTGCCAGCAGCGCAGGAATGAACACTGAAGCTTTCTTT

clone size: .
V gene: TRBV2
D gene: .
J gene: TRBJ2-7
CDR3 protein: CASKPEAYEQYF
CDR3 DNA: TGTGCCAGTAAACCGGAGGCCTACGAGCAGTACTTC

clone size: .
V gene: TRBV7-3
D gene: .
J gene: TRBJ1-1
CDR3 protein: CASSKTSGPEAFF
CDR3 DNA: TGTGCCAGCAGCAAGACCTCAGGGCCTGAAGCTTTCTTT

clone size: .
V gene: TRBV6-5
D gene: TRBD1
J gene: TRBJ1-5
CDR3 protein: CASARGQGDNQPQHF
CDR3 DNA: TGTGCCAGCGCACGGGGACAGGGGGACAATCAGCCCCAGCATTTT

clone size: .
V gene: TRBV10-3
D gene: .
J gene: TRBJ1-6
CDR3 protein: CAITDGPESPLHF
CDR3 DNA: TGTGCCATCACAGACGGTCCAGAGTCACCCCTCCACTTT

clone size: .
V gene: TRBV12-2
D gene: .
J gene: TRBJ2-7
CDR3 protein: CASRQDGPAYEQYF
CDR3 DNA: TGTGCAAGTCGCCAGGACGGGCCAGCCTACGAGCAGTACTTC

clone size: .
V gene: TRBV7-9
D gene: TRBD2
J gene: TRBJ2-7
CDR3 protein: CASSARLAFYEQYF
CDR3 DNA: TGTGCCAGCAGTGCGAGACTAGCATTCTACGAGCAGTACTTC

clone size: .
V gene: TRBV5-1
D gene: .
J gene: TRBJ2-5
CDR3 protein: CASSLGAVQEGETQYF
CDR3 DNA: TGCGCCAGCAGCTTGGGGGCGGTTCAGGAGGGAGAGACCCAGTACTTC

clone size: .
V gene: TRBV5-6
D gene: .
J gene: TRBJ2-1
CDR3 protein: CASSRGIGPYNEQFF
CDR3 DNA: TGTGCCAGCAGCCGGGGAATAGGGCCCTACAATGAGCAGTTCTTC

clone size: .
V gene: TRBV6-5
D gene: TRBD2
J gene: TRBJ2-7
CDR3 protein: CASSLTSGPSYEQYF
CDR3 DNA: TGTGCCAGCAGCCTGACTAGCGGGCCGTCCTACGAGCAGTACTTC

clone size: .
V gene: TRBV29-1
D gene: .
J gene: TRBJ2-7
CDR3 protein: CSVEVWTVVYYEQYF
CDR3 DNA: TGCAGCGTTGAAGTCTGGACGGTCGTGTACTACGAGCAGTACTTC

clone size: .
V gene: TRBV29-1
D gene: .
J gene: TRBJ2-1
CDR3 protein: CSVGVAAMSSYNEQFF
CDR3 DNA: TGCAGCGTTGGGGTAGCGGCGATGAGCTCCTACAATGAGCAGTTCTTC

clone size: .
V gene: TRBV6-1
D gene: .
J gene: TRBJ1-6
CDR3 protein: CASSEGRMGQSPLHF
CDR3 DNA: TGTGCCAGCAGTGAAGGAAGGATGGGGCAATCACCCCTCCACTTT

clone size: .
V gene: TRBV2
D gene: TRBD1
J gene: TRBJ1-2
CDR3 protein: CASGRDRVGYTF
CDR3 DNA: TGTGCCAGCGGTCGGGACAGGGTTGGCTACACCTTC

clone size: .
V gene: TRBV7-9
D gene: .
J gene: TRBJ2-2
CDR3 protein: CASSIHSTGELFF
CDR3 DNA: TGTGCCAGCAGCATACACAGCACCGGGGAGCTGTTTTTT

clone size: few
V gene: TRBV27
D gene: .
J gene: TRBJ1-2
CDR3 protein: CASRGMIGGYTF
CDR3 DNA: TGTGCCAGCAGGGGGATGATTGGCGGCTACACCTTC

clone size: .
V gene: TRBV9
D gene: TRBD2
J gene: TRBJ2-2
CDR3 protein: CASSVGSGGPNTGELFF
CDR3 DNA: TGTGCCAGCAGCGTAGGTAGCGGGGGGCCGAACACCGGGGAGCTGTTTTTT

clone size: .
V gene: TRBV6-5
D gene: .
J gene: TRBJ1-2
CDR3 protein: CASSRGQNYGYTF
CDR3 DNA: TGTGCCAGCAGTAGAGGGCAGAACTATGGCTACACCTTC

clone size: .
V gene: TRBV6-4
D gene: TRBD2
J gene: TRBJ2-1
CDR3 protein: CASSEGGGGANEQFF
CDR3 DNA: TGTGCCAGCAGTGAGGGCGGCGGGGGGGCCAATGAGCAGTTCTTC

clone size: .
V gene: TRBV13
D gene: .
J gene: TRBJ2-7
CDR3 protein: CASSLTGYEQYF
CDR3 DNA: TGTGCCAGCAGTCTCACAGGGTACGAGCAGTACTTC

clone size: once
V gene: TRBV5-1
D gene: .
J gene: TRBJ2-7
CDR3 protein: CASSPAGISHEQYF
CDR3 DNA: TGCGCCAGCAGCCCCGCCGGGATTTCCCACGAGCAGTACTTC

clone size: .
V gene: TRBV18
D gene: .
J gene: TRBJ1-4
CDR3 protein: CASSSGGGEKLFF
CDR3 DNA: TGTGCCAGCTCATCGGGGGGAGGAGAAAAACTGTTTTTT

clone size: .
V gene: TRBV18
D gene: .
J gene: TRBJ1-5
CDR3 protein: CASSPRGGDSNQPQHF
CDR3 DNA: TGTGCCAGCTCACCACGGGGAGGGGATAGCAATCAGCCCCAGCATTTT

clone size: .
V gene: TRBV11-2
D gene: TRBD2
J gene: TRBJ2-4
CDR3 protein: CASSPPGGASKNIQYF
CDR3 DNA: TGTGCCAGCAGCCCGCCCGGGGGGGCGTCCAAAAACATTCAGTACTTC

clone size: once
V gene: TRBV10-3
D gene: TRBD1
J gene: TRBJ1-1
CDR3 protein: CAIRDRGRLSTEAFF
CDR3 DNA: TGTGCCATCAGGGACAGGGGGCGTCTTAGCACTGAAGCTTTCTTT

clone size: .
V gene: TRBV6-6
D gene: .
J gene: TRBJ1-5
CDR3 protein: CASSLAGPQHF
CDR3 DNA: TGTGCCAGCAGCCTGGCCGGACCCCAGCATTTT

clone size: .
V gene: TRBV5-1
D gene: TRBD1
J gene: TRBJ2-5
CDR3 protein: CASSVGQGAMETQYF
CDR3 DNA: TGCGCCAGCAGCGTAGGACAGGGGGCGATGGAGACCCAGTACTTC

clone size: .
V gene: TRBV7-2
D gene: .
J gene: TRBJ2-5
CDR3 protein: CASSFTIETQYF
CDR3 DNA: TGTGCCAGCAGCTTTACGATCGAGACCCAGTACTTC

clone size: .
V gene: TRBV11-2
D gene: .
J gene: TRBJ2-5
CDR3 protein: CASSVRLETQYF
CDR3 DNA: TGTGCCAGCAGCGTGAGGTTGGAGACCCAGTACTTC

clone size: .
V gene: TRBV11-2
D gene: TRBD1
J gene: TRBJ2-7
CDR3 protein: CASSPGTGGLEQYF
CDR3 DNA: TGTGCCAGCAGCCCCGGGACAGGGGGCCTCGAGCAGTACTTC

clone size: .
V gene: TRBV27
D gene: TRBD1
J gene: TRBJ1-2
CDR3 protein: CASSSPMTGNYGYTF
CDR3 DNA: TGTGCCAGCAGTTCCCCCATGACAGGGAACTATGGCTACACCTTC

clone size: .
V gene: TRBV6-6
D gene: TRBD1
J gene: TRBJ1-2
CDR3 protein: CANGQGGGYGYTF
CDR3 DNA: TGTGCCAACGGACAGGGGGGAGGCTATGGCTACACCTTC

clone size: .
V gene: TRBV7-2
D gene: .
J gene: TRBJ2-7
CDR3 protein: CASSLVGTEGYEQYF
CDR3 DNA: TGTGCCAGCAGCTTAGTAGGGACCGAAGGTTACGAGCAGTACTTC

clone size: .
V gene: TRBV5-8
D gene: .
J gene: TRBJ2-5
CDR3 protein: CASSLHRVGQETQYF
CDR3 DNA: TGTGCCAGCAGCTTGCACAGGGTAGGCCAAGAGACCCAGTACTTC

clone size: .
V gene: TRBV6-5
D gene: .
J gene: TRBJ1-6
CDR3 protein: CASSRTTYNSPLHF
CDR3 DNA: TGTGCCAGCAGCCGGACAACTTATAATTCACCCCTCCACTTT